This T cell receptor (beta chain) is drawn from a study of cytomegalovirus exposure and HLA in healthy donors. Study as a whole: Previous work identified some 120 million unique TCR beta sequences from approximately 190 million T cells.

The study ran its PCR with 60 Vbeta and 13 Jbeta primers. Sequenced by immunoSEQ multiplex PCR; TCRdb stores in-frame clones only, minus some. The sample has some 160,000 clones, approximately 84% seen once; the top ten hold over 2.5%. This CDR3 is built from 15 residues. Trimming cost V 6 bases and J 2 bases, with 17 bases left between them. Per germline, CDR1 SEHNR and CDR2 FQNEAQ (reference sequence). Details on this clone: Its antigen is unidentified.

Findings and caveats of the study: The authors assumed roughly uniform sequencing depth across donors for presence/absence analyses.

The sequencing input was PBMCs. This TCR was recovered from a man aged 30 to 45 in good health and CMV-seropositive. This chain uses TRBV7-9 with TRBJ2-7, with a tentative D call TRBD2 (7 bases). The CDR3 DNA reads as TGTGCCAGCAGGGACGGGGGGCAGGGGCCCTACGAGCAGTACTTC. This gives the protein CASRDGGQGPYEQYF. Full variable domain (remainder filled in from reference TRBV7-9 and TRBJ2-7): DTGVSQNPRHKITKRGQNVTFRCDPISEHNRLYWYRQTLGQGPEFLTYFQNEAQLEKSRLLSDRFSAERPKGSFSTLEIQRTEQGDSAMYLCASRDGGQGPYEQYFGPGTRLTVT.